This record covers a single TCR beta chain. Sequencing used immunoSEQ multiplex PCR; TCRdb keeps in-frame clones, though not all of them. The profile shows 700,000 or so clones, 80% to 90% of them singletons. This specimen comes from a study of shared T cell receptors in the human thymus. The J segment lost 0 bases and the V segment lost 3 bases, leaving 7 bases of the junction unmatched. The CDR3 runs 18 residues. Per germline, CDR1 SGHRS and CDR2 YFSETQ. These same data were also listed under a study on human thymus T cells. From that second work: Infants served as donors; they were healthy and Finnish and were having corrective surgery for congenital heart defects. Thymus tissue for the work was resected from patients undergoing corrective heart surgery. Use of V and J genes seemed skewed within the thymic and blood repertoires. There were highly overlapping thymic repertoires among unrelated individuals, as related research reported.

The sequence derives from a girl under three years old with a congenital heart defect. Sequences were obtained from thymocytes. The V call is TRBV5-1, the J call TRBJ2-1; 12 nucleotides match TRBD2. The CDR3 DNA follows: TGCGCCAGCAGCTGGGCCAGGACTAGCGGGGCCTCCTACAATGAGCAGTTCTTC. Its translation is CASSWARTSGASYNEQFF.